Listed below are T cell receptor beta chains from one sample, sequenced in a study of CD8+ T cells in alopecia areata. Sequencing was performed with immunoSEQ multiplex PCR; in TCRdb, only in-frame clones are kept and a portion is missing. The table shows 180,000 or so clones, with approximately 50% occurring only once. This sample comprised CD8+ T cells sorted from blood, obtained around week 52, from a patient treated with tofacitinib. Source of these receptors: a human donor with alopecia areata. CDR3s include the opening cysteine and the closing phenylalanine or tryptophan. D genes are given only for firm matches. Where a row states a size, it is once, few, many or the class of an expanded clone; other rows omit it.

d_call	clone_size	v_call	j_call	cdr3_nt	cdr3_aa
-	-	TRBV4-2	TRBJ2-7	TGTGCCAGCAGCCAAGATGCAGGGATCCGCTACGAGCAGTACTTC	CASSQDAGIRYEQYF
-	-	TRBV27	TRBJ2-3	TGTGCCAGCAGCAGTGGCACGGACACAGATACGCAGTATTTT	CASSSGTDTDTQYF
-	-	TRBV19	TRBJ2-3	TGTGCCAGTAGAGAAGAGGCGGGGAGGCCCTCAGATACGCAGTATTTT	CASREEAGRPSDTQYF
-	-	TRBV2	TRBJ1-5	TGTGCCAGCAGTGCCCAGGCGTTCAATCAGCCCCAGCATTTT	CASSAQAFNQPQHF
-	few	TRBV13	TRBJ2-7	TGTGCCAGCAGCTTGGGGGAGATGGCGGGGGCCTCCTACGAGCAGTACTTC	CASSLGEMAGASYEQYF
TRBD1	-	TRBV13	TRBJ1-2	TGTGCCAGCAGCTTAGAGGGACAGGGATTCTATGGCTACACCTTC	CASSLEGQGFYGYTF
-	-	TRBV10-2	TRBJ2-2	TGCGCCAGCAGTGAGAGGGAAACGGGGGAGCTGTTTTTT	CASSERETGELFF
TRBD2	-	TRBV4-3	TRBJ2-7	TGCGCCAGCAGCCTAGGACTAGCCTTCCGCGACGAGCAGTACTTC	CASSLGLAFRDEQYF
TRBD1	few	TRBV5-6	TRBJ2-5	TGTGCCAGCAGCGGCCCGGGACAGCAAGAGACCCAGTACTTC	CASSGPGQQETQYF
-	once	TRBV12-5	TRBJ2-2	TGTGCTAGTGGTCACTACACCGGGGAGCTGTTTTTT	CASGHYTGELFF
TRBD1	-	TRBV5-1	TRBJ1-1	TGCGCCAGCAGCTCCCGGGACAGGGGGCCTGAAGCTTTCTTT	CASSSRDRGPEAFF